The 3 T cell receptor beta chains presented below share a single source sample, sequenced in a study of control samples from healthy donors and cancer patients. The repertoire was sequenced with immunoSEQ multiplex PCR; TCRdb's copy has only in-frame clones and lacks some. The sample lists 95,000 to 100,000 clones, almost 85% seen once, with roughly 2% in the top ten. Specimen: blood. The origin of the receptors is a man aged 55 to 69 in good health.

This chain joins TRBV7-2 and TRBJ2-3; 12 nucleotides line up with TRBD2. The junction had 3 bases not matched to a gene; V was cut back by 5 bases and J by 9 bases. This CDR3 region has 13 residues. CDR1 SGHTA and CDR2 FQGNSA come from the germline V gene. This chain's CDR3 is CASSLGTSGTQYF. The DNA of the CDR3 is TGTGCCAGCAGCCTGGGGACTAGCGGGACGCAGTATTTT. The variable domain in full, completed from reference TRBV7-2 and TRBJ2-3, reads GAGVSQSPSNKVTEKGKDVELRCDPISGHTALYWYRQSLGQGLEFLIYFQGNSAPDKSGLPSDRFSAERTGGSVSTLTIQRTQQEDSAVYLCASSLGTSGTQYFGPGTRLTVL.

This rearrangement joins TRBV7-6 to TRBJ1-1; 9 nucleotides agree with TRBD1. J was trimmed by 5 bases and V by 5 bases; bases with no gene match: 3. This CDR3 has 13 residues. Germline CDR1 SGHVS, CDR2 FNYEAQ. The CDR3 is CASSLGQGTEAFF. The CDR3 region has the DNA TGTGCCAGCAGCCTCGGACAGGGGACTGAAGCTTTCTTT.

The chain is built from TRBV5-1 and TRBJ2-7, with 8 bases lining up with TRBD2. Losses at the gene ends were 4 bases for V and 2 bases for J; bases not matched to a gene: 5. The CDR3 totals 14 residues. Germline loops: CDR1 SGHRS, CDR2 YFSETQ. The CDR3, as DNA: TGCGCCAGCAGCGGCTCGGGGGGGGCCTACGAGCAGTACTTC. It codes for CASSGSGGAYEQYF.